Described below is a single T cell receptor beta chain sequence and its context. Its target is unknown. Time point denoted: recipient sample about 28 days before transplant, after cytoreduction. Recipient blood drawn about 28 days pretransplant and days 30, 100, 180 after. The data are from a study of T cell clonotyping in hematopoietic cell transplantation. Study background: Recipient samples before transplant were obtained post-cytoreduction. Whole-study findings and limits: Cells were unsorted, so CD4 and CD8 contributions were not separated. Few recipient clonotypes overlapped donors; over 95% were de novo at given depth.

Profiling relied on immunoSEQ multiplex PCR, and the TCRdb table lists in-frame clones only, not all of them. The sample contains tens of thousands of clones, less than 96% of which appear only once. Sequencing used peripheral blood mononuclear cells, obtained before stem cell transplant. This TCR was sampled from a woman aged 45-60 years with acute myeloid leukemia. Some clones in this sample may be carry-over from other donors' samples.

The CDR3 region has the DNA TGTGCCAGCAGAACAGGGGGCTTATATGGCTACACCTTC. Its protein product is CASRTGGLYGYTF. V gene TRBV28 combines with J gene TRBJ1-2; 9 bases match TRBD1. The germline gives CDR1 MDHEN, CDR2 SYDVKM. This CDR3 is 13 amino acids long. Trimming cost V 6 bases and J 5 bases; bases outside gene matches: 4.